Below, one TCR beta chain is given with its context. The TCR beta repertoire was assessed by survey-level immunoSEQ sequencing. Profiled with immunoSEQ multiplex PCR; TCRdb holds only in-frame clones, not every one. This table holds 55,000 to 70,000 clones, 80% to 95% found once. The V and J ends lost 0 bases and 6 bases respectively, with 6 bases between them. This CDR3 comprises 13 residues. Germline-derived CDR1 and CDR2 are MGHRA and YSYEKL. J is TRBJ2-1 and V is TRBV4-1; no clear D gene. The source is a man aged 35 to 55 with rheumatoid arthritis. Sequenced material: PBMCs. Written as DNA, the CDR3 is TGCGCCAGCAGCCAAGAGTGGCGCAATGAGCAGTTCTTC. This translates into CASSQEWRNEQFF.